Listed below are T cell receptor beta chains from one sample, sequenced in a study of T cells in Graves' hyperthyroidism and ophthalmopathy. TCRdb re-called the multiplex PCR reads with MiXCR, one entry per CDR3 protein. The sample includes approximately 400,000 distinct CDR3 sequences, about 14% seen only once; the top ten take approximately 29%. Material for sequencing was blood. The receptors were gathered from a man aged 45 to 65 with Graves' ophthalmopathy. CDR3s include the opening cysteine and the closing phenylalanine or tryptophan. D genes are given only for firm matches. Rows may omit the clone size; those that give it use once, few, many or a size class.

TRBV7-3	.	once	TRBJ2-7	TGTGCCAGCAGCTTAGCTCAGCCGTCACCTACCTACGAGCAGTACTTC	CASSLAQPSPTYEQYF
TRBV7-9	.	many	TRBJ2-4	TGTGCCAGCAGCCCCATCGGGTCCTCGGGAAACATTCAGTACTTC	CASSPIGSSGNIQYF
TRBV20-1	.	few	TRBJ2-1	TGCAGTGCTAGGTTCTTCAATGAGCAGTTCTTC	CSARFFNEQFF
TRBV7-2	.	many	TRBJ2-2	TGTGCCAGCAGCTTACCCCGGACGCCCTCCTATTCGAACACCGGGGAGCTGTTTTTT	CASSLPRTPSYSNTGELFF
TRBV10-3	TRBD1	many	TRBJ2-7	TGTGCCATCAGTCCGGACAGGGCTTACGAGCAGTACTTC	CAISPDRAYEQYF
TRBV12-3/TRBV12-4	TRBD1	many	TRBJ1-2	TGTGCCAGCAGACCGACAGGGAAGGGCTATGGCTACACCTTC	CASRPTGKGYGYTF
TRBV9	.	.	TRBJ1-3	TGTGCCAGCAGCCCTCCCCCCAGGGGACACGACGGAAACACCATATATTTT	CASSPPPRGHDGNTIYF
TRBV28	.	.	TRBJ1-6	TGTGCCAACAGATCCGGACAGTACAATTCACCCCTCCACTTT	CANRSGQYNSPLHF
TRBV10-3	.	few	TRBJ2-2	TGTGCCATCAGTGACGGCGGGACGGGGACCGGGGAGCTGTTTTTT	CAISDGGTGTGELFF
TRBV4-1	.	.	TRBJ2-7	TGCGCCAGCAGCCAAGACAGAGCTACCTACGAGCAGTACTTC	CASSQDRATYEQYF
TRBV18	.	.	TRBJ2-2	TGTGCCAGCTCACTATTTCGACAGAATACCGGGGAGCTGTTTTTT	CASSLFRQNTGELFF
TRBV10-3	TRBD2	.	TRBJ2-5	TGTGCCACCAATACCGGGACTAGCGGGAGCGAGACCCAGTACTTC	CATNTGTSGSETQYF
TRBV5-1	.	few	TRBJ1-6	TGCGCCAGCAGCCGTAACCAATTGAGCTCCTATAATTCACCCCTCCACTTT	CASSRNQLSSYNSPLHF
TRBV10-3	.	.	TRBJ1-6	TGTGCCATCAGAGGGCAGGGAACAGGTCCGGATTCACCCCTCCACTTT	CAIRGQGTGPDSPLHF
TRBV24-1	.	.	TRBJ1-5	TGTGCCACCATGAGGGGGGGGGATAGCAATCAGCCCCAGCATTTT	CATMRGGDSNQPQHF
TRBV5-4	TRBD2	.	TRBJ2-5	TGTGCCAGCAGCAGGATAGCGGGAGGATTGTTAGAGACCCAGTACTTC	CASSRIAGGLLETQYF
TRBV30	.	.	TRBJ1-6	TGTGCCTGGAATGTTCAGAGCTCCTATAATTCACCCCTCCACTTT	CAWNVQSSYNSPLHF
TRBV5-1	TRBD1	many	TRBJ1-1	TGCGCCAGCAGTCGGGGACAGCAGATGAACACTGAAGCTTTCTTT	CASSRGQQMNTEAFF
TRBV6-2/TRBV6-3	TRBD1	few	TRBJ1-2	TGTGCCAGCAGTTCACCGGGACAGGGCGCGGCTGGCTACACCTTC	CASSSPGQGAAGYTF
TRBV7-3	TRBD1	once	TRBJ2-6	TGTGCCAGCAGGGGGACAGGGGATTCTGGGGCCAACGTCCTGACTTTC	CASRGTGDSGANVLTF
TRBV6-1	TRBD2	.	TRBJ2-5	TGTGCCAGCAGTCTATGGACTAGTTTAGTGCCGGAGACCCAGTACTTC	CASSLWTSLVPETQYF
TRBV6-1	.	many	TRBJ2-7	TGTGCCAGCAGTGAACACTCCTACGAGCAGTACTTC	CASSEHSYEQYF
TRBV30	.	many	TRBJ2-5	TGTGCCTGGGAAGGAGTACAGGGAGCCGAGACCCAGTACTTC	CAWEGVQGAETQYF
TRBV20-1	TRBD1	few	TRBJ2-5	TGCAGTGCCCTAGGGGGCGAAGAGACCCAGTACTTC	CSALGGEETQYF
TRBV12-3/TRBV12-4	TRBD2	many	TRBJ2-1	TGTGCCAGCACACGATGGGCGGGAGCTGGCAATGAGCAGTTCTTC	CASTRWAGAGNEQFF
TRBV11-1	.	many	TRBJ2-3	TGTGCCAGCAGCTTCGGAGCAGATACGCAGTATTTT	CASSFGADTQYF
TRBV18	.	.	TRBJ2-2	TGTGCCAGCTCACCACCTCAGGGCCCCGGGGAGCTGTTTTTT	CASSPPQGPGELFF
TRBV5-1	TRBD2	few	TRBJ2-2	TGCGCCAGCAGCTGGGAGACAGCGGGAGCGGCCGGGGAGCTGTTTTTT	CASSWETAGAAGELFF
TRBV6-1	.	.	TRBJ1-1	TGTGCCAGCAGTGATGGTAGGGGGAACACTGAAGCTTTCTTT	CASSDGRGNTEAFF
TRBV29-1	.	.	TRBJ2-5	TGCAGCGTTGAAGATCCGGACAGAGAAGAGACCCAGTACTTC	CSVEDPDREETQYF
TRBV29-1	.	few	TRBJ1-1	TGCAGCGTCGGACAGCTAATGAACACTGAAGCTTTCTTT	CSVGQLMNTEAFF
TRBV3-1	TRBD2	many	TRBJ2-5	TGTGCCAGCAGCCAAATGACTAGCGGGATAGAGACCCAGTACTTC	CASSQMTSGIETQYF
TRBV2	.	many	TRBJ2-5	TGTGCCAGCAGGTTAAACTCGCCTGAGACCCAGTACTTC	CASRLNSPETQYF
TRBV3-1	TRBD1	many	TRBJ2-7	TGTGCCAGCAGCCATCGGGACAGGGGCTACGAGCAGTACTTC	CASSHRDRGYEQYF
TRBV6-5	.	many	TRBJ2-7	TGTGCCAGCAGTTACTCCCCGGAGTCCTACGAGCAGTACTTC	CASSYSPESYEQYF
TRBV5-5	TRBD2	many	TRBJ2-1	TGTGCCAGCAGCTTGGCTGTTCGTCTAGCGGGATCCAATGAGCAGTTCTTC	CASSLAVRLAGSNEQFF
TRBV12-3/TRBV12-4	TRBD2	.	TRBJ2-1	TGTGCCAGCAGTTTAGGAGCGGGAGGGTCCAATGAGCAGTTCTTC	CASSLGAGGSNEQFF
TRBV18	.	many	TRBJ1-2	TGTGCCAGCTCACCTCCTAATAACTATGGCTACACCTTC	CASSPPNNYGYTF
TRBV4-2	.	many	TRBJ2-5	TGTGCCAGCAGCCAGTACGCCTCCAGCCAAGAGACCCAGTACTTC	CASSQYASSQETQYF
TRBV3-1	.	many	TRBJ2-7	TGTGCCAGCAGCCAAGATACAATATCGGGGGAGCAGTACTTC	CASSQDTISGEQYF
TRBV19	.	few	TRBJ2-3	TGTGCCAGTAGTATCCCACAGGGTGCAGATACGCAGTATTTT	CASSIPQGADTQYF
TRBV5-6	TRBD2	few	TRBJ2-7	TGTGCCAGCAGCTTGTTTGTACTAGCGGGGCCGAGCTCCTACGAGCAGTACTTC	CASSLFVLAGPSSYEQYF
TRBV2	.	many	TRBJ2-3	TGTGCCAGCAGTGAAATGTACTCCACAGATACGCAGTATTTT	CASSEMYSTDTQYF
TRBV18	.	few	TRBJ1-3	TGTGCCAGCCATGGACAGAAACAAACAATCTCTGGAAACACCATATATTTT	CASHGQKQTISGNTIYF
TRBV20-1	.	many	TRBJ2-1	TGCAGTGCTAGAGATTCGGGGTACAATGAGCAGTTCTTC	CSARDSGYNEQFF
TRBV2	.	many	TRBJ1-1	TGTGCCAGCATGGAGGGCATGAACACTGAAGCTTTCTTT	CASMEGMNTEAFF
TRBV7-8	TRBD2	.	TRBJ2-1	TGTGCCACCAGTACCCCCGGGACTAGCGATTACAATGAGCAGTTCTTC	CATSTPGTSDYNEQFF
TRBV5-1	TRBD1	.	TRBJ2-1	TGCGCCAGCAGCTTCCGGGACAGATACAATGAGCAGTTCTTC	CASSFRDRYNEQFF
TRBV25-1	.	.	TRBJ1-4	TGTGCCAGCAGTGACAGGGTCAATGAAAAACTGTTTTTT	CASSDRVNEKLFF
TRBV11-3	TRBD1	few	TRBJ2-1	TGTGCCAGCCTCCGGGACAGGGGTGATGAGCAGTTCTTC	CASLRDRGDEQFF
TRBV27	TRBD2	many	TRBJ2-7	TGTGCCAGCAGTTTAGAGGGACCGAGGGTCGCTAGCGGTGCCTACGAGCAGTACTTC	CASSLEGPRVASGAYEQYF
TRBV4-1	.	once	TRBJ2-3	TGCGCCAGCAGCCAAGAGGGCGTAGGACTCGGCACAGATACGCAGTATTTT	CASSQEGVGLGTDTQYF
TRBV4-2	.	.	TRBJ2-1	TGTGCCAGCAGCCAAGATGACTGGGGGCCTAGCGGCCACAGTGAGCAGTTCTTC	CASSQDDWGPSGHSEQFF